These T cell receptor beta chains were read from a single sample in a study of regulatory T cells in long-lasting Graves disease. TCRdb used MiXCR to reprocess the multiplex PCR reads, holding one entry per CDR3 protein. The sample lists roughly 490,000 distinct CDR3 sequences, under 25% seen once, with roughly 14% in the top ten. The sample consisted of peripheral blood mononuclear cells (PBMCs), taken when the disease was refractory, from a patient treated with antithyroid drugs. The receptors shown here come from a female donor with Graves disease. Each CDR3 is given with its conserved first and last residue. The D gene is left open where the match is weak. Expanded clones are given a class, and other clones once, few, many or no size at all.

CDR3nt: TGCAGTGCTCATCAGGGGATCGGTAACTATGGCTACACCTTC; CDR3aa: CSAHQGIGNYGYTF; j_gene: TRBJ1-2; len: 14; v_gene: TRBV20-1; abundance: many; d_gene: .
CDR3nt: TGTGCCAGCAGTTCGCCTCCCGGGACGGGGTCGGCCAAACCGTTTTTT; CDR3aa: CASSSPPGTGSAKPFF; j_gene: TRBJ1-4; len: 16; v_gene: TRBV28; abundance: .; d_gene: .
CDR3nt: TGTGCCAGTAGTATCCGGACAGGGGGATATGGCTACACCTTC; CDR3aa: CASSIRTGGYGYTF; j_gene: TRBJ1-2; len: 14; v_gene: TRBV19; abundance: .; d_gene: TRBD1
CDR3nt: TGTGCCAGCAGCTTTAACCGGGGCCCCACTCAATTTAGCAATCAGCCCCAGCATTTT; CDR3aa: CASSFNRGPTQFSNQPQHF; j_gene: TRBJ1-5; len: 19; v_gene: TRBV28; abundance: many; d_gene: .
CDR3nt: TGTGCCAGCAGCTTAACGCCGGCGAACACTGAAGCTTTCTTT; CDR3aa: CASSLTPANTEAFF; j_gene: TRBJ1-1; len: 14; v_gene: TRBV7-2; abundance: many; d_gene: .
CDR3nt: TGTGCCAGCAGCTCCGACGGGACTAGCGGGAGTAGCGAGCAGTACTTC; CDR3aa: CASSSDGTSGSSEQYF; j_gene: TRBJ2-7; len: 16; v_gene: TRBV7-2; abundance: .; d_gene: TRBD2
CDR3nt: TGTGCCAGCAGCTTAGATGGGGACAGGGGTGACTATGGCTACACCTTC; CDR3aa: CASSLDGDRGDYGYTF; j_gene: TRBJ1-2; len: 16; v_gene: TRBV11-3; abundance: many; d_gene: TRBD1
CDR3nt: TGTGCCAGCAGCTTAGACCAGGTCGGGACCCAGTACTTC; CDR3aa: CASSLDQVGTQYF; j_gene: TRBJ2-5; len: 13; v_gene: TRBV7-6; abundance: few; d_gene: .
CDR3nt: TGTGCCAGCAGTTGGACCAACTCCTACAATGAGCAGTTCTTC; CDR3aa: CASSWTNSYNEQFF; j_gene: TRBJ2-1; len: 14; v_gene: TRBV28; abundance: many; d_gene: .
CDR3nt: TGTGCCAGCTCACCGGGGCAGGGGCGTCTACGTGAGCAGTACTTC; CDR3aa: CASSPGQGRLREQYF; j_gene: TRBJ2-7; len: 15; v_gene: TRBV18; abundance: .; d_gene: .
CDR3nt: TGCGCCAGCAGTACCGGACAGTACCAAGAGACCCAGTACTTC; CDR3aa: CASSTGQYQETQYF; j_gene: TRBJ2-5; len: 14; v_gene: TRBV5-1; abundance: few; d_gene: .
CDR3nt: TGCGCCAGCAGCTTGGCGGCTAGCGGGAGGACCGGGGAGCTGTTTTTT; CDR3aa: CASSLAASGRTGELFF; j_gene: TRBJ2-2; len: 16; v_gene: TRBV5-1; abundance: many; d_gene: TRBD2
CDR3nt: TGTGCCAGCAGCCCAGGGACGGGGCTCGGGAACGAGCAGTACTTC; CDR3aa: CASSPGTGLGNEQYF; j_gene: TRBJ2-7; len: 15; v_gene: TRBV9; abundance: many; d_gene: .
CDR3nt: TGTGCCAGCAGTGGCAGGACTAGCGGGGCGTACAATGAGCAGTTCTTC; CDR3aa: CASSGRTSGAYNEQFF; j_gene: TRBJ2-1; len: 16; v_gene: TRBV2; abundance: few; d_gene: TRBD2
CDR3nt: TGTGCCAGTAGTTCCCGGACAAGGAACTATGGCTACACCTTC; CDR3aa: CASSSRTRNYGYTF; j_gene: TRBJ1-2; len: 14; v_gene: TRBV19; abundance: many; d_gene: .
CDR3nt: TGTGCCAGCAGTTTAGCAGGACTAGCGGGGCAAGAGACCCAGTACTTC; CDR3aa: CASSLAGLAGQETQYF; j_gene: TRBJ2-5; len: 16; v_gene: TRBV28; abundance: many; d_gene: TRBD2
CDR3nt: TGCAGTGCGAGGGATTTCTCTGGAAACACCATATATTTT; CDR3aa: CSARDFSGNTIYF; j_gene: TRBJ1-3; len: 13; v_gene: TRBV20-1; abundance: .; d_gene: .
CDR3nt: TGCAGCGTAGGAGACCGGGACCCACCCCAGCAGTACTTC; CDR3aa: CSVGDRDPPQQYF; j_gene: TRBJ2-7; len: 13; v_gene: TRBV29-1; abundance: many; d_gene: .
CDR3nt: TGTGCCAGCAGCTTAGCGCTAGCGGGGGCCCAAGAGACCCAGTACTTC; CDR3aa: CASSLALAGAQETQYF; j_gene: TRBJ2-5; len: 16; v_gene: TRBV7-9; abundance: .; d_gene: TRBD2
CDR3nt: TGTGCCAGCAGCTTCTATAAAGGCGTCGACACTGAAGCTTTCTTT; CDR3aa: CASSFYKGVDTEAFF; j_gene: TRBJ1-1; len: 15; v_gene: TRBV7-9; abundance: many; d_gene: .
CDR3nt: TGTGCCAGCAGCCGAATGGGGATCGAATACGAGCAGTACTTC; CDR3aa: CASSRMGIEYEQYF; j_gene: TRBJ2-7; len: 14; v_gene: TRBV7-2; abundance: few; d_gene: .
CDR3nt: TGTGCCAGCAGTTACTCGCGTCCACGGGACGCCCAGAACACTGAAGCTTTCTTT; CDR3aa: CASSYSRPRDAQNTEAFF; j_gene: TRBJ1-1; len: 18; v_gene: TRBV6-5; abundance: few; d_gene: .
CDR3nt: TGTGCCAGCAGTTTAATCTTCACTAGCGGGAGTCGCAATGAGCAGTTCTTC; CDR3aa: CASSLIFTSGSRNEQFF; j_gene: TRBJ2-1; len: 17; v_gene: TRBV28; abundance: few; d_gene: TRBD2
CDR3nt: TGTGCCAGCAGGTCAGGGGGCGTAATGCGCTCTGGGGCCAACGTCCTGACTTTC; CDR3aa: CASRSGGVMRSGANVLTF; j_gene: TRBJ2-6; len: 18; v_gene: TRBV7-8; abundance: few; d_gene: TRBD1
CDR3nt: TGTGCCAGCTTGGACAGGTTCACTGAAGCTTTCTTT; CDR3aa: CASLDRFTEAFF; j_gene: TRBJ1-1; len: 12; v_gene: TRBV6-1; abundance: .; d_gene: TRBD1
CDR3nt: TGTGCCTGGAGTTGGCCTGGAGTGTACCTCCGGGGGCCGGGGATTCAGTACTTC; CDR3aa: CAWSWPGVYLRGPGIQYF; j_gene: TRBJ2-4; len: 18; v_gene: TRBV30; abundance: .; d_gene: .
CDR3nt: TGTGCCACCAGCAGAGAACTAGCGGGAGGGACGAGCTCCTACAATGAGCAGTTCTTC; CDR3aa: CATSRELAGGTSSYNEQFF; j_gene: TRBJ2-1; len: 19; v_gene: TRBV15; abundance: .; d_gene: TRBD2
CDR3nt: TGTGCCAGCAGTCCCGGGACTAGCGGGATTGGGAGAGCCAAAAACATTCAGTACTTC; CDR3aa: CASSPGTSGIGRAKNIQYF; j_gene: TRBJ2-4; len: 19; v_gene: TRBV28; abundance: many; d_gene: TRBD2
CDR3nt: TGTGCCTGGATCCAGGGACAGGGGTCTGGCTACACCTTC; CDR3aa: CAWIQGQGSGYTF; j_gene: TRBJ1-2; len: 13; v_gene: TRBV30; abundance: .; d_gene: TRBD1
CDR3nt: TGCGCCAGCAGCAAGGAGCTACAGGGGGCCCTGTACTTC; CDR3aa: CASSKELQGALYF; j_gene: TRBJ2-4; len: 13; v_gene: TRBV5-1; abundance: few; d_gene: TRBD1
CDR3nt: TGTGCCAGCAGCCGCGAAGATTACGAGCAGTACTTC; CDR3aa: CASSREDYEQYF; j_gene: TRBJ2-7; len: 12; v_gene: TRBV7-9; abundance: .; d_gene: .
CDR3nt: TGTGCCAGCAGCCCGGGACCCTACTATGGCTACACCTTC; CDR3aa: CASSPGPYYGYTF; j_gene: TRBJ1-2; len: 13; v_gene: TRBV2; abundance: few; d_gene: .
CDR3nt: TGTGCCAGCAGTGAAGGGGGATTCACCCCCCTCCACTTT; CDR3aa: CASSEGGFTPLHF; j_gene: TRBJ1-6; len: 13; v_gene: TRBV2; abundance: many; d_gene: .
CDR3nt: TGTGCCAGCAGTCCCTCCGGGACAGGGGGTGAAGCTTTCTTT; CDR3aa: CASSPSGTGGEAFF; j_gene: TRBJ1-1; len: 14; v_gene: TRBV6-1; abundance: few; d_gene: TRBD1
CDR3nt: TGTGCCAGCAGTTTCGAAGGGGAGGGCGAGCAGTACTTC; CDR3aa: CASSFEGEGEQYF; j_gene: TRBJ2-7; len: 13; v_gene: TRBV28; abundance: many; d_gene: TRBD2
CDR3nt: TGTGCCAGCAGACCCGGGACTAGCGGTGAAGAGACCCAGTACTTC; CDR3aa: CASRPGTSGEETQYF; j_gene: TRBJ2-5; len: 15; v_gene: TRBV6-1; abundance: .; d_gene: TRBD2
CDR3nt: TGTGCCAGCAGCTTACGCAATAGGGTTTTCGCCGGGGAGCTGTTTTTT; CDR3aa: CASSLRNRVFAGELFF; j_gene: TRBJ2-2; len: 16; v_gene: TRBV14; abundance: .; d_gene: .
CDR3nt: TGTGCCAGCAGCCATAGCGGGGGGGGAGAGACCCAGTACTTC; CDR3aa: CASSHSGGGETQYF; j_gene: TRBJ2-5; len: 14; v_gene: TRBV7-9; abundance: many; d_gene: TRBD2
CDR3nt: TGCAGCGTCGCTATGGGACAGGGTTACGAGCAGTACTTC; CDR3aa: CSVAMGQGYEQYF; j_gene: TRBJ2-7; len: 13; v_gene: TRBV29-1; abundance: .; d_gene: TRBD1
CDR3nt: TGTGCCACGAGGGTGGGGGAAAGCACAGATACGCAGTATTTT; CDR3aa: CATRVGESTDTQYF; j_gene: TRBJ2-3; len: 14; v_gene: TRBV2; abundance: .; d_gene: .
CDR3nt: TGTGCCAGCAGTTACTCGGTCCGGGATTGGGTCTCCTACGAGCAGTACTTC; CDR3aa: CASSYSVRDWVSYEQYF; j_gene: TRBJ2-7; len: 17; v_gene: TRBV6-2/TRBV6-3; abundance: many; d_gene: .
CDR3nt: TGTGCCAGTACGGGACCGCGCTATGGCTACACCTTC; CDR3aa: CASTGPRYGYTF; j_gene: TRBJ1-2; len: 12; v_gene: TRBV19; abundance: few; d_gene: .
CDR3nt: TGTGCCATCAGCCAGGGAGCTGAAGCTTTCTTT; CDR3aa: CAISQGAEAFF; j_gene: TRBJ1-1; len: 11; v_gene: TRBV10-3; abundance: few; d_gene: .
CDR3nt: TGTGCCAGCAGAATAGACAGGCGTAGTAACTATGGCTACACCTTC; CDR3aa: CASRIDRRSNYGYTF; j_gene: TRBJ1-2; len: 15; v_gene: TRBV6-1; abundance: many; d_gene: .
CDR3nt: TGTGCCAGTAGTATTAGCCAGGATAGCAATCAGCCCCAGCATTTT; CDR3aa: CASSISQDSNQPQHF; j_gene: TRBJ1-5; len: 15; v_gene: TRBV19; abundance: .; d_gene: .
CDR3nt: TGTGCCAGCAGCTTAGGTGGGGCTAGCACAGATACGCAGTATTTT; CDR3aa: CASSLGGASTDTQYF; j_gene: TRBJ2-3; len: 15; v_gene: TRBV7-9; abundance: few; d_gene: .
CDR3nt: TGTGCCATCAGTCCAGGGGTTGAGCAGTACTTC; CDR3aa: CAISPGVEQYF; j_gene: TRBJ2-7; len: 11; v_gene: TRBV10-3; abundance: few; d_gene: .
CDR3nt: TGTGCCAGCAGCCCCCCGGGGGGACCCTATGGCTACACCTTC; CDR3aa: CASSPPGGPYGYTF; j_gene: TRBJ1-2; len: 14; v_gene: TRBV14; abundance: .; d_gene: .
CDR3nt: TGTGCCAGCAGCTTAGACGGGTTGAGAGATGAAAAACTGTTTTTT; CDR3aa: CASSLDGLRDEKLFF; j_gene: TRBJ1-4; len: 15; v_gene: TRBV7-2; abundance: many; d_gene: .
CDR3nt: TGTGCCAGCAGTTTGGGGACTAGCGGGAGGGCCGGGAATGAGCAGTTCTTC; CDR3aa: CASSLGTSGRAGNEQFF; j_gene: TRBJ2-1; len: 17; v_gene: TRBV28; abundance: few; d_gene: TRBD2